This record concerns one T cell receptor beta chain sequence. Its antigen is not known. This is likely a read error, given that the CDR3 carries no conserved phenylalanine or tryptophan at its end. A primer matching the constant region was used to make TCR beta cDNA from 450 to 550 ng of total RNA. Three nested multiplex PCR rounds, a slightly modified ARM-PCR method, built the TCR beta libraries. Both of the initial two PCR rounds ran for nine to eleven cycles and employed TRBV1-TRBV30 forward primers alongside a C-beta reverse primer. TCRdb reanalysed the multiplex PCR reads using MiXCR and keeps one entry per CDR3 protein. The repertoire holds more than 95,000 distinct CDR3 sequences, with around 80% as singletons. This entry is derived from a study of tumor-infiltrating lymphocytes in primary liver carcinoma. On the study more broadly: Each of the growths was stage T1-T3 N0M0, extending roughly 4.2 to 11 cm across. General observations from the study: Tumors and blood were compared for top-250-clone fraction, and tumors had the significantly higher value (p = 0.039). Overlap in tumor-adjacent and tumor-blood pairs fell below that of tumor region pairs. Detection in all five tumor regions applied to only about 7-25% of top clones.

CDR1 is MDHEN, CDR2 SYDVKM, per germline. This CDR3 has 14 residues. Joint extraction of RNA and DNA used roughly 20-33 mg of bulk tissue that was unsorted. The V gene is TRBV28, the J gene TRBJ2-5, with D possibly TRBD2 on 7 matching bases. This receptor was identified in a middle-aged man with primary liver carcinoma and hepatitis B virus infection. The sequencing input was liver tumor tissue from sampling region 3. The sample's subset: tumor region T3, left-lateral pole. CDR3 sequence (DNA): TGTACCAGCAGTTTGGGGGGGCGGCCCGAGACCCAGTACCTC. Protein sequence: CTSSLGGRPETQYL.